This T cell receptor (beta chain) derives from a study of cytotoxic CD8 clonotypes in ibrutinib-treated CLL. This clone was observed a handful of times. TCRdb's table, derived via immunoSEQ multiplex PCR, lists solely in-frame clones and lacks some. The sample includes 250,000 to 350,000 clones, approximately 76% of them seen just once. The sequenced sample was PBMCs, obtained at disease progression, from a patient treated with ibrutinib. This clonotype was obtained from a human donor with chronic lymphocytic leukemia.

CDR3 protein: CASSLARPGDYGYTF. The CDR3 bases are TGCGCCAGCAGCTTGGCCCGCCCGGGGGACTATGGCTACACCTTC. The J gene is TRBJ1-2, the V gene TRBV5-1, with D perhaps TRBD1 (5 bases). The CDR3 has 15 residues. The V end lost 0 bases, the J end lost 3 bases, and 12 bases lay between the germline ends. CDR1 and CDR2 (germline): SGHRS, YFSETQ.